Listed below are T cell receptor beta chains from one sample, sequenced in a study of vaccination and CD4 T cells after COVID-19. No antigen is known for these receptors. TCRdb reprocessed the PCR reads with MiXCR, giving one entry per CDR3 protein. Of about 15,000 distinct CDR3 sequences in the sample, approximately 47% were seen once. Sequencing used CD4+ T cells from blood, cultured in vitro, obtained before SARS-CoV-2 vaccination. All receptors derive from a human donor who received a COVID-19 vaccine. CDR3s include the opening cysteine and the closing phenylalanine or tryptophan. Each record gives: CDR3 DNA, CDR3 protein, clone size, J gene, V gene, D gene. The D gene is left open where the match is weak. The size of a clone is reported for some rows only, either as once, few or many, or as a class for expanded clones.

CDR3nt: TGTGCCAGCAGCCTACCTAATTCACCCCTCCACTTT
CDR3aa: CASSLPNSPLHF
abundance: .
j_gene: TRBJ1-6
v_gene: TRBV7-9
d_gene: .

CDR3nt: TGTGCCAGCGGAAACAGGGTTAATCAGCCCCAGCATTTT
CDR3aa: CASGNRVNQPQHF
abundance: once
j_gene: TRBJ1-5
v_gene: TRBV2
d_gene: .

CDR3nt: TGTGCCAGCAGTATACTTTATTCGACGGCTACAGCGACGCAAGAGACCCAGTACTTC
CDR3aa: CASSILYSTATATQETQYF
abundance: .
j_gene: TRBJ2-5
v_gene: TRBV27
d_gene: .

CDR3nt: TGTGCCAGCAGCTTAGACGTAGCGGGGGGCCAAGAGACCCAGTACTTC
CDR3aa: CASSLDVAGGQETQYF
abundance: .
j_gene: TRBJ2-5
v_gene: TRBV7-8
d_gene: TRBD2

CDR3nt: TGTGCCTGGACTGGTTATAATGAAAAACTGTTTTTT
CDR3aa: CAWTGYNEKLFF
abundance: .
j_gene: TRBJ1-4
v_gene: TRBV30
d_gene: .

CDR3nt: TGCAGTGCTAGAGATCTTAGGGGGGTGGCCTACAATGAGCAGTTCTTC
CDR3aa: CSARDLRGVAYNEQFF
abundance: once
j_gene: TRBJ2-1
v_gene: TRBV20-1
d_gene: .

CDR3nt: TGCAGTGCTCCCATGAACACTGAAGCTTTCTTT
CDR3aa: CSAPMNTEAFF
abundance: .
j_gene: TRBJ1-1
v_gene: TRBV20-1
d_gene: .

CDR3nt: TGTGCCAGCAGTTATAGCCTGGGACTAGCGGGGGCCCTATACAATGAGCAGTTCTTC
CDR3aa: CASSYSLGLAGALYNEQFF
abundance: .
j_gene: TRBJ2-1
v_gene: TRBV6-5
d_gene: TRBD2

CDR3nt: TGTGCCAGCAGTGATCGGGACAGACCCTGGAATGGAAACATTCAGTACTTC
CDR3aa: CASSDRDRPWNGNIQYF
abundance: .
j_gene: TRBJ2-4
v_gene: TRBV6-1
d_gene: TRBD1

CDR3nt: TGTGCCACCAGCAGAGATAAAGGGGATACGCAGTATTTT
CDR3aa: CATSRDKGDTQYF
abundance: few
j_gene: TRBJ2-3
v_gene: TRBV15
d_gene: .

CDR3nt: TGTGCCAGCAGTGAAAGGGCAGGGGACCGCTACACCTTC
CDR3aa: CASSERAGDRYTF
abundance: few
j_gene: TRBJ1-2
v_gene: TRBV6-1
d_gene: .

CDR3nt: TGTGCCAGCACTACTGGGGGGATCCGCAATGAGCAGTTCTTC
CDR3aa: CASTTGGIRNEQFF
abundance: .
j_gene: TRBJ2-1
v_gene: TRBV12-3/TRBV12-4
d_gene: .

CDR3nt: TGTGCCAGCTCACCAGGGGGAGGAGATACGCAGTATTTT
CDR3aa: CASSPGGGDTQYF
abundance: few
j_gene: TRBJ2-3
v_gene: TRBV18
d_gene: .

CDR3nt: TGTGCCAGCAGTGAGGGCCCGGGACAGCTCAGCCCTAACTATGGCTACACCTTC
CDR3aa: CASSEGPGQLSPNYGYTF
abundance: once
j_gene: TRBJ1-2
v_gene: TRBV25-1
d_gene: TRBD1

CDR3nt: TGTGCCAGCAGTTATGACAGGTACAATCAGCCCCAGCATTTT
CDR3aa: CASSYDRYNQPQHF
abundance: .
j_gene: TRBJ1-5
v_gene: TRBV6-5
d_gene: .